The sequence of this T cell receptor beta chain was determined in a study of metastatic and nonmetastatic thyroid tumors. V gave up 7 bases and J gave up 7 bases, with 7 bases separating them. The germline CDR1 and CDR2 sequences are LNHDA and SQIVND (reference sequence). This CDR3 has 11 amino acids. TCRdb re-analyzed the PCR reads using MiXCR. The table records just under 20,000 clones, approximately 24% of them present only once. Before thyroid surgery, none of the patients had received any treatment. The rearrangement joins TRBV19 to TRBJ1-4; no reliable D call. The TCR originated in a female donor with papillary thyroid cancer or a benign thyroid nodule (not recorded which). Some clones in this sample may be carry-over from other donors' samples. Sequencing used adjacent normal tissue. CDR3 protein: CASKSGEKLFF. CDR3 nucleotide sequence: TGTGCCAGTAAATCTGGTGAAAAACTGTTTTTT.